The clone carrying this TCR beta chain has only one observation. What it recognizes is unknown. This sample was taken from a study of T cell repertoires in cytomegalovirus infection. On the study more broadly: Public TCR beta signature analysis indicated the presence of both CMV infection and matching HLA type.

TCRdb itself ran the reads through MiXCR, one entry per CDR3 protein. The sample includes roughly 990,000 distinct CDR3 sequences, 30% to 40% of them seen just once. Trimming took 10 bases from V and 3 from J; bases not matched to a gene: 6. Germline CDR1 MNHEY, CDR2 SVGEGT. The CDR3 is 13 residues long. This rearrangement joins TRBV6-2 or TRBV6-3 to TRBJ2-1; 7 nucleotides align to TRBD2. The sequenced sample was cultured CD8+ T cells from PBMCs, obtained from culture after CMV antigen stimulation. This sequence was found in a human donor in good health (CMV status not recorded). Some clones in this sample may be carry-over from other donors' samples. The CDR3 bases are TGTGCCACAAGAGCGGGGTACTACAATGAGCAGTTCTTC. This translates into CATRAGYYNEQFF.